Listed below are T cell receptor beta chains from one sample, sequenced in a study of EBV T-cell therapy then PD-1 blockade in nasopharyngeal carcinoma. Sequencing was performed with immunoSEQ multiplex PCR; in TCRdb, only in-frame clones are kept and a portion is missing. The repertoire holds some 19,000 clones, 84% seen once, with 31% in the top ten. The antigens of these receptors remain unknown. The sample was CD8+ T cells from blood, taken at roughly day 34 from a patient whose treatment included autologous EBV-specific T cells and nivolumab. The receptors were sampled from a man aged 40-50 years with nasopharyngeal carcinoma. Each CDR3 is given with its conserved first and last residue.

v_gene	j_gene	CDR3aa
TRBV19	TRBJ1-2	CASSISRAGGYYGYTF
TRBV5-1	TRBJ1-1	CASSWTGGGTEAFF
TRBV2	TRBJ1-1	CAHRDSMNTEAFF
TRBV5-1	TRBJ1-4	CASRTGDEKLFF
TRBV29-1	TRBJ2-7	CSVVSPGGEQYF
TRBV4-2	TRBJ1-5	CASSSQRHQPQHF
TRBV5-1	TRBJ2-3	CASSPPSGGPTDTQYF
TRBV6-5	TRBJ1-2	CASSYEAGRLYGYTF
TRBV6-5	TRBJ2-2	CASENPRRELFF
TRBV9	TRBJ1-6	CASSPLGQGNSPLHF
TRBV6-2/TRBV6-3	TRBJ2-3	CASSYSHGTGTDTQYF
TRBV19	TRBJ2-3	CASSMHGPTDTQYF
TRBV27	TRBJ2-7	CASSLLLAGGFYEQYF
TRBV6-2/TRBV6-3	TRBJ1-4	CASSFRDSRGKLFF
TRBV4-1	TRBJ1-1	CASSQVGFRTEAFF
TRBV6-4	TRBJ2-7	CASSVAGDMGEQYF
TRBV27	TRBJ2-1	CASSLGMTEQFF
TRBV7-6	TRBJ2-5	CASSLVGGVRETQYF
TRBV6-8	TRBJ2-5	CASSYSNRGGETQYF
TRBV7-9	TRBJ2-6	CASTGFGANVLTF
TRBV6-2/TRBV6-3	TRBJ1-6	CASSYSGAVLHF
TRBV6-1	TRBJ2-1	CASSDLGAAYNEQFF
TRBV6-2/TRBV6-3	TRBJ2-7	CASSYGDSPSYEQYF
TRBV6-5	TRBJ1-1	CASRPDRRNTEAFF
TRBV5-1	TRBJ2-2	CASSSNTGELFF
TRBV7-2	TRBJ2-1	CASTSSGGNEQFF
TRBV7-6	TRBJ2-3	CASTLLSGESDTQYF